This TCR beta chain was sequenced for a study of response to subunit inactivated influenza vaccine (dated 2018 in TCRdb). About the full investigation: Deep quantitative T cell receptor repertoire profiling was used in the study to track responses to a trivalent subunit inactivated influenza vaccine.

Notes on this clonotype: What antigen it recognizes has not been identified. The sample holds no much larger clone one base away, and base qualities are not on file.

To prepare the library, RT-PCR was applied. The sample was run on an Illumina HiSeq 2500. TCRdb took the public reads, trimmed them with fastp at Q25, ran MiXCR for clone calling and kept in-frame beta chains. Rows with a matching CDR3 protein are joined into one entry that keeps the most common DNA and genes. The sample table records hundreds of thousands of distinct CDR3 sequences; approximately 17% of these occur just once. The leading ten clones occupy less than 4% of the sample. On the study overall, not on this receptor specifically: According to the authors, only a limited number of new T cells may be recruited by each seasonal influenza vaccination.

The material was CD4+ T cells sorted from PBMCs, obtained about 24 months after vaccination. The source is a man aged 50 to 69 who received an inactivated influenza vaccine. Donor details come from another sample of the same person, matched by shared clones.

In nucleotide form, the sequence is TGCGCCAGCAGCTTGGCCAAGTCTCGGACTAGCGGGGGGTACCAAGAGACCCAGTACTTC. Translated, it gives CASSLAKSRTSGGYQETQYF. Rearrangement joined TRBV5-1 to TRBJ2-5, with 14 middle bases fitting TRBD2. CDR1 and CDR2 are read off the germline V gene as SGHRS and YFSETQ. From the cysteine up to the phenylalanine, the CDR3 has a length of 20 residues. Only CDR3 DNA is held: 60 bases, read in frame from base 1. After removal of 0 bases from V and 0 bases from J, the junction retains 10 bases not matched to a gene.